These T cell receptor beta chains were read from a single sample in a study of blood T cell repertoires in COVID-19. The assay was immunoSEQ multiplex PCR, and TCRdb's table has in-frame clones only and misses some. There are 120,000 to 150,000 clones in the sample; around 84% occur only once, and roughly 4.8% lies in the top ten. Sample: peripheral blood. The receptors here all came from a human donor in a cohort sampled during active COVID-19. The CDR3 runs from the conserved cysteine through the conserved F or W. The D gene is left open where the match is weak. Size tells how often a clone was seen (once, few, many) or the class of an expanded clone, and some rows leave it out.

J: TRBJ2-1
V: TRBV6-5
D: TRBD1
size: .
DNA: TGTGCCAGCGAGAGACAGGGCTCCACTAATGAGCAGTTCTTC
CDR3: CASERQGSTNEQFF

J: TRBJ2-7
V: TRBV5-1
D: .
size: .
DNA: TGCGCCAGCAGCTTGCAACCCGGACACCACGCTACCTACGAGCAGTACTTC
CDR3: CASSLQPGHHATYEQYF

J: TRBJ2-2
V: TRBV5-1
D: .
size: few
DNA: TGCGCCAGCAACGGGGGAGAGACCGGGGAGCTGTTTTTT
CDR3: CASNGGETGELFF

J: TRBJ2-1
V: TRBV7-3
D: .
size: .
DNA: TGTGCCAGCAGCTTGTCGGTAAGCTCCTACAATGAGCAGTTCTTC
CDR3: CASSLSVSSYNEQFF

J: TRBJ1-3
V: TRBV6-5
D: TRBD1
size: many
DNA: TGTGCCAGCAGCCTAACAGGGGCGGTAGGAAACACCATATATTTT
CDR3: CASSLTGAVGNTIYF

J: TRBJ2-5
V: TRBV10-1
D: .
size: .
DNA: TGCGCCAGCAGTGACGGTCTACAGGCCCCCCAAGAGACCCAGTACTTC
CDR3: CASSDGLQAPQETQYF

J: TRBJ2-7
V: TRBV28
D: .
size: .
DNA: TGTGCCAGCAGTGCAGGATCGTCCGAGCAGTACTTC
CDR3: CASSAGSSEQYF

J: TRBJ2-5
V: TRBV4-1
D: TRBD2
size: .
DNA: TGCGCCAGCAGCCAAACCGGGACTAGCGGGAGCGAGACCCAGTACTTC
CDR3: CASSQTGTSGSETQYF

J: TRBJ1-1
V: TRBV18
D: .
size: .
DNA: TGTGCCAGCTCCTCCGGGGGTACTGAAGCTTTCTTT
CDR3: CASSSGGTEAFF

J: TRBJ1-1
V: TRBV9
D: .
size: .
DNA: TGTGCCAGCAGCCCCCGCGTAGAGAACACTGAAGCTTTCTTT
CDR3: CASSPRVENTEAFF

J: TRBJ1-3
V: TRBV20-1
D: TRBD1
size: .
DNA: TGCAGTGCTAGTCGGACAGGCTCTGGAAACACCATATATTTT
CDR3: CSASRTGSGNTIYF

J: TRBJ2-3
V: TRBV3-1/TRBV3-2
D: .
size: .
DNA: TGTGCCAGCAGCCAAGAACCAGGGTTGACAGATACGCAGTATTTT
CDR3: CASSQEPGLTDTQYF

J: TRBJ1-1
V: TRBV3-1/TRBV3-2
D: .
size: .
DNA: TGTGCCAGCAGCCAAGATCAGCTCGGGTCGGTCCCTACTGAAGCTTTCTTT
CDR3: CASSQDQLGSVPTEAFF

J: TRBJ2-5
V: TRBV4-2
D: .
size: .
DNA: TGTGCCAGCAGCGGGGGGGGGCCGGAGACCCAGTACTTC
CDR3: CASSGGGPETQYF

J: TRBJ1-6
V: TRBV21-1
D: .
size: .
DNA: TGTGCCAGCGGGCCGCGTCTTGGGCATTCACCCCTCCACTTT
CDR3: CASGPRLGHSPLHF

J: TRBJ2-2
V: TRBV20-1
D: TRBD1
size: .
DNA: TGCAGTGCGAGTCGACAGGGGCCGAACACCGGGGAGCTGTTTTTT
CDR3: CSASRQGPNTGELFF

J: TRBJ1-2
V: TRBV5-4
D: .
size: .
DNA: TGTGCCAGCAGCTATGGGGGGGGCAGGAACTATGGCTACACCTTC
CDR3: CASSYGGGRNYGYTF

J: TRBJ2-4
V: TRBV21-1
D: .
size: .
DNA: TGTGCCAGCAGCAAAGCGCGGCTAGCGGGAGGCCTAGGGATTCAGTACTTC
CDR3: CASSKARLAGGLGIQYF